The rows below give T cell receptor beta chains drawn from one sample of a study of T-cell memory formation after mild COVID-19. TCRdb reprocessed the 5' RACE reads with MiXCR, giving one entry per CDR3 protein. Here the sample spans 100,000 to 150,000 distinct CDR3 sequences, roughly 6% being singletons. Sample: PBMCs or a T cell subset sorted from them (not recorded which). Receptors were obtained from an adult woman who had mild COVID-19 (a few samples of this study predate the infection). Cell type and time point are not known. CDR3s include the opening cysteine and the closing phenylalanine or tryptophan. A D gene is named only where the DNA matches it firmly. Some rows mark clone size as missing; the rest say once, few, many or name a class of expanded clone.

d_call	v_call	j_call	clone_size	cdr3_nt	cdr3_aa
TRBD1	TRBV12-3/TRBV12-4	TRBJ2-7	medium-sized	TGTGCCAGCAGCTTAGGACAGGGCTACGAGCAGTACTTC	CASSLGQGYEQYF
-	TRBV3-1	TRBJ1-1	-	TGTGCCAGCAATTTCGGCGGGACTGAAGCTTTCTTT	CASNFGGTEAFF
-	TRBV5-1	TRBJ2-7	many	TGCGCCAGCAGCTTGGCCGGAGACAGACCCTACGAGCAGTACTTC	CASSLAGDRPYEQYF
-	TRBV7-9	TRBJ2-3	-	TGTGCCAGCAGCCAAAGCACAGATACGCAGTATTTT	CASSQSTDTQYF
-	TRBV2	TRBJ2-2	-	TGTGCCAGCAGTCCGGTGAGGGACGGGGAGCTGTTTTTT	CASSPVRDGELFF
-	TRBV18	TRBJ1-6	many	TGTGCCAGCTCACCACGGAATTCACCCCTCCACTTT	CASSPRNSPLHF
TRBD1	TRBV20-1	TRBJ1-5	-	TGCAGTGCTAGAGGAAATGGACAGGCTAATCAGCCCCAGCATTTT	CSARGNGQANQPQHF
-	TRBV5-1	TRBJ2-2	many	TGCGCCAGCAGCTTGAACGTAAACACCGGGGAGCTGTTTTTT	CASSLNVNTGELFF
-	TRBV6-1	TRBJ1-5	-	TGTGCCAGCAGTCCCGGACGGTTGGCCCAGCATTTT	CASSPGRLAQHF
-	TRBV6-2/TRBV6-3	TRBJ2-1	-	TGTGCCAGCAGCCACATGCTGGGCGCGGCAACCTACAATGAGCAGTTCTTC	CASSHMLGAATYNEQFF
-	TRBV24-1	TRBJ2-6	many	TGTGCCACCCTCGGGTGGGGGGCCAACGTCCTGACTTTC	CATLGWGANVLTF
TRBD1	TRBV5-1	TRBJ2-5	-	TGCGCCAGCAGCCCGGGACAGCCGGCGGAGACCCAGTACTTC	CASSPGQPAETQYF
-	TRBV20-1	TRBJ2-1	few	TGCAGTGCTCGACCACTGAGTGGACAGTACAATGAGCAGTTCTTC	CSARPLSGQYNEQFF
-	TRBV18	TRBJ1-1	-	TGTGCCAGCTCACCACTTGACAGAGGGAACACTGAAGCTTTCTTT	CASSPLDRGNTEAFF
-	TRBV2	TRBJ2-7	few	TGTGCCAGCAGTGCCACCTACGAGCAGTACTTC	CASSATYEQYF
-	TRBV7-8	TRBJ2-7	many	TGTGCCAGCAGCTCAGGCGGACTCCACGAGCAGTACTTC	CASSSGGLHEQYF
TRBD1	TRBV7-9	TRBJ2-5	few	TGTGCCAGCAGCGACCGGGCAGGGGGCACAGAGACCCAGTACTTC	CASSDRAGGTETQYF
-	TRBV5-1	TRBJ1-2	-	TGCGCCAGCAGCTTGGATTCAGGGATTAACTATGGCTACACCTTC	CASSLDSGINYGYTF
-	TRBV9	TRBJ1-1	many	TGTGCCAGCAGCTCCGAAAACAGGGAAGGTGAAGCTTTCTTT	CASSSENREGEAFF
-	TRBV6-5	TRBJ2-2	few	TGTGCCAGCAGTTACTCTGGGTTGGGGGCGAGTAACACCGGGGAGCTGTTTTTT	CASSYSGLGASNTGELFF
-	TRBV19	TRBJ2-7	few	TGTGCCAGTAGCCACCCCGGGCGGACGTACGAGCAGTACTTC	CASSHPGRTYEQYF
-	TRBV29-1	TRBJ1-3	-	TGCAGCGTTCAGCACGGAATAGGAAGCACCATATATTTT	CSVQHGIGSTIYF
-	TRBV3-1	TRBJ2-7	few	TGTGCCAGCAGCCGAACTAGGACAGCGAACTACGAGCAGTACTTC	CASSRTRTANYEQYF
-	TRBV18	TRBJ2-7	many	TGTGCCAGCTCACCTCCCGGGACCTCCTACGAGCAGTACTTC	CASSPPGTSYEQYF
-	TRBV5-1	TRBJ2-1	-	TGCGCCAGCAGCTTGGACGGAGCTGGCCCCTACAATGAGCAGTTCTTC	CASSLDGAGPYNEQFF
-	TRBV5-1	TRBJ2-7	-	TGCGCCAGCAGCCCATTGGCAGGGGAGAACGAGCAGTACTTC	CASSPLAGENEQYF
-	TRBV25-1	TRBJ1-6	-	TGTGCCAGCAGTACGCAGGGTTCACCCCTCCACTTT	CASSTQGSPLHF
TRBD2	TRBV5-5	TRBJ2-1	-	TGTGCCAGCAGCTTGGGGCTAGCGGGAGGGTGGTCCTACAATGAGCAGTTCTTC	CASSLGLAGGWSYNEQFF
-	TRBV29-1	TRBJ1-5	-	TGCAGCGTTGTGCTTTCGGGCAGAGGTCTCAATCAGCCCCAGCATTTT	CSVVLSGRGLNQPQHF
TRBD1	TRBV6-6	TRBJ1-4	few	TGTGCCAGCAGTTACGACAATACAGGGGCTCCGCGAAAACTGTTTTTT	CASSYDNTGAPRKLFF
-	TRBV3-1	TRBJ1-1	-	TGTGCCAGCAGCCAAGTGGAAGGGCAGGCTTTCTTT	CASSQVEGQAFF
-	TRBV9	TRBJ1-2	-	TGTGCCAGCAGCGTAGATGAAGGGCCCCTCTATGGCTACACCTTC	CASSVDEGPLYGYTF
TRBD2	TRBV7-6	TRBJ2-2	many	TGTGCCAGCAGCCCTGCGGGAGGCGCGAACACCGGGGAGCTGTTTTTT	CASSPAGGANTGELFF
-	TRBV6-6	TRBJ2-3	-	TGTGCCAGCAGTGGCTCCGGTCAGCGGAGCACAGATACGCAGTATTTT	CASSGSGQRSTDTQYF
-	TRBV5-6	TRBJ1-5	few	TGTGCCAGCAGCTTGGAGGCCTATAGCAATCAGCCCCAGCATTTT	CASSLEAYSNQPQHF